The 9 T cell receptor beta chains reported below all come from one sample, sequenced in a study of graft-versus-host responses after intestinal transplantation. Data came from immunoSEQ multiplex PCR; TCRdb stores just in-frame clones and leaves some out. This table holds 9,900 or so clones, 92% found once. The sample here was PBMCs, taken roughly 45 days after intestinal transplantation. The origin of the receptors is a human patient who received an intestinal transplant, so some T cells may come from the graft donor.

This clone was observed once. The J gene is TRBJ2-1, the V gene TRBV11-3; D is possibly TRBD1 (7 bases). Germline-derived CDR1 and CDR2 are SGHNT and YENEEA. The germline V and J ends were trimmed by 5 bases and 2 bases, with 16 bases remaining between them. The CDR3 has 16 residues. The CDR3 loop is CASSPRQGGTYNEQFF. The CDR3 DNA follows: TGTGCCAGCAGCCCCCGACAGGGAGGAACCTACAATGAGCAGTTCTTC.

This chain connects TRBV9 to TRBJ1-4; D is uncertain. Germline V gene data show CDR1 as SGDLS and CDR2 as YYNGEE. The CDR3 is 15 residues long. The V and J ends lost 0 bases and 3 bases respectively, with 9 bases between them. Here the CDR3 DNA reads TGTGCCAGCAGCGTAGGGGCAGAAGCTAATGAAAAACTGTTTTTT. Amino acids: CASSVGAEANEKLFF.

This clone was recorded once. As the CDR3 is not closed by the conserved phenylalanine or tryptophan, this likely results from a read error. It is unclear where the CDR3 begins or ends on the DNA, so no DNA is shown, and the CDR3 is as TCRdb lists it. The chain joins TRBV19 to TRBJ1-5. The CDR3 comprises 10 residues, both ends counted. Germline CDR1 and CDR2: LNHDA and SQIVND (reference sequence). This CDR3 is CASSIRAGEG.

V and J are TRBV25-1 and TRBJ2-1; TRBD1 is a possible D gene (5 bases). The V and J ends lost 10 bases and 5 bases respectively, with 12 bases between them. From germline, CDR1 is MGHDK and CDR2 SYGVNS. CDR3 length: 12 residues. Written as DNA, the CDR3 is TGTGCCACCCTCGACAGAAACAATGAGCAGTTCTTC. Its translation is CATLDRNNEQFF.

The genes are TRBV5-1 and TRBJ1-6; perhaps TRBD1 as D (5 bases). Trimming left V 1 base short and J 2 bases short, with 13 bases between. The CDR3 is 17 amino acids. Germline assignment: CDR1 SGHRS and CDR2 YFSETQ. DNA of the CDR3: TGCGCCAGCAGCTTGCATCAGGGAGGCGCCTATAATTCACCCCTCCACTTT. Translating it yields CASSLHQGGAYNSPLHF. The complete variable domain, with remaining parts taken from reference TRBV5-1 and TRBJ1-6, reads KAGVTQTPRYLIKTRGQQVTLSCSPISGHRSVSWYQQTPGQGLQFLFEYFSETQRNKGNFPGRFSGRQFSNSRSEMNVSTLELGDSALYLCASSLHQGGAYNSPLHFGNGTRLTVT.

The chain joins TRBV9 to TRBJ2-1; the D gene is possibly TRBD1 (6 bases). With 0 bases removed from V and 1 base from J, the gap between germline ends came to 8 bases. Germline V gives CDR1 SGDLS, CDR2 YYNGEE. The CDR3 is made up of 15 amino acids. CDR3: CASSVEGVSYNEQFF. The CDR3, as DNA: TGTGCCAGCAGCGTAGAGGGGGTATCCTACAATGAGCAGTTCTTC.

This chain uses TRBV19 with TRBJ2-7; 10 bases agree with TRBD1. The trim removed 3 bases at V and 3 bases at J, leaving 2 bases unmatched. Germline V CDR1 and CDR2: LNHDA, SQIVND (reference sequence). The length of the CDR3 is 14 residues. The CDR3 DNA follows: TGTGCCAGTAGTATCGGGACAGGGGACTACGAGCAGTACTTC. Its protein is CASSIGTGDYEQYF.

This chain connects TRBV5-3 to TRBJ2-7; D may be TRBD2 (6 bases). TRBV5-3 is labeled an ORF, and its function is uncertain. CDR3 length equals 12 residues. Trimming removed 5 bases from V and 4 bases from J, with 10 bases in between. CDR3 amino acids: CARSTGGYEQYF. CDR3 sequence (DNA): TGTGCCAGAAGTACTGGAGGGTACGAGCAGTACTTC.

The chain combines TRBV6-1 with TRBJ1-1, with D tentatively TRBD1 (6 bases). The V and J ends lost 5 bases and 7 bases respectively, with 17 bases between them. This CDR3 region has 14 residues. The germline V gene has CDR1 MNHNS and CDR2 SASEGT. CDR3 loop: CASSPEWGAGEAFF. The CDR3, as DNA: TGTGCCAGCAGTCCCGAGTGGGGGGCAGGTGAAGCTTTCTTT.